The rows below give T cell receptor beta chains drawn from one sample of a study of early T cells in non-severe SARS-CoV-2 infection. Each CDR3 protein gets one entry after TCRdb re-called the 5' RACE reads with MiXCR. The table lists tens of thousands of distinct CDR3 sequences, about an eighth of them singletons. Source material: whole blood. Every receptor here comes from an adult who was a healthcare worker with PCR-confirmed SARS-CoV-2 infection or an uninfected control (not recorded which). The CDR3 runs from the conserved cysteine through the conserved F or W. D genes are given only for firm matches. Some rows have no size entry. The others give once, few or many, or a class for an expanded clone.

V gene: TRBV7-2
J gene: TRBJ2-7
clone size: once
D gene: TRBD1
CDR3 length: 15
CDR3 DNA: TGTGCCAGCAGCTTCTACAGGGGCCGCTCCTACGAGCAGTACTTC
CDR3 protein: CASSFYRGRSYEQYF

V gene: TRBV20-1
J gene: TRBJ1-1
clone size: many
D gene: TRBD1
CDR3 length: 11
CDR3 DNA: TGCAGTGCTAGCCGACAGGGACAAGCTTTCTTT
CDR3 protein: CSASRQGQAFF

V gene: TRBV7-6
J gene: TRBJ2-5
clone size: many
D gene: TRBD1
CDR3 length: 17
CDR3 DNA: TGTGCCAGCAGCCCGACCGGGACAGGTTTTTTTCAGGAGACCCAGTACTTC
CDR3 protein: CASSPTGTGFFQETQYF

V gene: TRBV7-6
J gene: TRBJ1-1
clone size: NA
D gene: NA
CDR3 length: 13
CDR3 DNA: TGTGCCAGCAGCTCAGACACGAACACTGAAGCTTTCTTT
CDR3 protein: CASSSDTNTEAFF

V gene: TRBV5-1
J gene: TRBJ2-3
clone size: many
D gene: TRBD2
CDR3 length: 19
CDR3 DNA: TGCGCCAGCAGCTTGTACGCCAATCCAGCGGGGGGCCCGGATACGAGGCAGTATTTT
CDR3 protein: CASSLYANPAGGPDTRQYF

V gene: TRBV4-3
J gene: TRBJ2-5
clone size: few
D gene: NA
CDR3 length: 15
CDR3 DNA: TGCGCCAGCAGCCAAGAACTTGGCAGGGAAGAGACCCAGTACTTC
CDR3 protein: CASSQELGREETQYF

V gene: TRBV2
J gene: TRBJ2-1
clone size: NA
D gene: NA
CDR3 length: 12
CDR3 DNA: TGTGCCAGCAGGACTGATAGTTCTGAGCAGTTCTTC
CDR3 protein: CASRTDSSEQFF

V gene: TRBV7-9
J gene: TRBJ2-1
clone size: few
D gene: NA
CDR3 length: 15
CDR3 DNA: TGTGCCAGCAGCCTCCGGGACTCCCCTATCAGTGAGCAGTTCTTC
CDR3 protein: CASSLRDSPISEQFF

V gene: TRBV20-1
J gene: TRBJ2-5
clone size: few
D gene: TRBD2
CDR3 length: 16
CDR3 DNA: TGCAGTGCTAGCCTCCAGACTAGCGGATTGCGAGAGACCCAGTACTTC
CDR3 protein: CSASLQTSGLRETQYF

V gene: TRBV27
J gene: TRBJ2-7
clone size: NA
D gene: NA
CDR3 length: 13
CDR3 DNA: TGTGCCAGCAGTTTGGGCAGTACCTACGAGCAGTACTTC
CDR3 protein: CASSLGSTYEQYF

V gene: TRBV25-1
J gene: TRBJ1-1
clone size: many
D gene: NA
CDR3 length: 14
CDR3 DNA: TGTGCCAGCAGTGAGAGGTGGGGCACCACTGAAGCTTTCTTT
CDR3 protein: CASSERWGTTEAFF

V gene: TRBV5-4
J gene: TRBJ2-2
clone size: few
D gene: NA
CDR3 length: 18
CDR3 DNA: TGTGCCAGCAGCTTCGTTGGCCTGGGAAATGGGGGAACCGGGGAGCTGTTTTTT
CDR3 protein: CASSFVGLGNGGTGELFF

V gene: TRBV7-7
J gene: TRBJ2-1
clone size: many
D gene: NA
CDR3 length: 14
CDR3 DNA: TGTGCTAGCAGTCAAGGACCCGGGAACAATGAGCAGTTCTTC
CDR3 protein: CASSQGPGNNEQFF

V gene: TRBV10-3
J gene: TRBJ2-2
clone size: many
D gene: NA
CDR3 length: 15
CDR3 DNA: TGTGCCATCTCAGGCGCCGGGATGAACACCGGGGAGCTGTTTTTT
CDR3 protein: CAISGAGMNTGELFF

V gene: TRBV6-5
J gene: TRBJ1-2
clone size: many
D gene: NA
CDR3 length: 16
CDR3 DNA: TGTGCCAGCAGTTACCGGACCGTAGGGGGGACTAGAGGCTACACCTTC
CDR3 protein: CASSYRTVGGTRGYTF

V gene: TRBV27
J gene: TRBJ2-1
clone size: NA
D gene: NA
CDR3 length: 13
CDR3 DNA: TGTGCCAGCAGTCAGGCGTGGATCCTTGAGCAGTTCTTC
CDR3 protein: CASSQAWILEQFF

V gene: TRBV7-7
J gene: TRBJ2-5
clone size: many
D gene: NA
CDR3 length: 14
CDR3 DNA: TGTGCTAGCAGCTTAAGTCAGTTTCAAGAGACCCAGTACTTC
CDR3 protein: CASSLSQFQETQYF

V gene: TRBV7-8
J gene: TRBJ2-1
clone size: NA
D gene: NA
CDR3 length: 16
CDR3 DNA: TGTGCCAGCAGCTTAGTCTTGTGGGGGCCCTTCAATGAGCAGTTCTTC
CDR3 protein: CASSLVLWGPFNEQFF

V gene: TRBV6-6
J gene: TRBJ2-7
clone size: few
D gene: NA
CDR3 length: 13
CDR3 DNA: TGTGCCAGCAGTTACGCCGGGGCCTACGAGCAGTACTTC
CDR3 protein: CASSYAGAYEQYF

V gene: TRBV7-9
J gene: TRBJ2-1
clone size: NA
D gene: NA
CDR3 length: 17
CDR3 DNA: TGTGCCAGCAGCTTAGCAGGCCTAGCAAGCTCCTACAATGAGCAGTTCTTC
CDR3 protein: CASSLAGLASSYNEQFF

V gene: TRBV3-1
J gene: TRBJ1-2
clone size: NA
D gene: TRBD1
CDR3 length: 16
CDR3 DNA: TGTGCCAGCAGCCATTTAACAGGGGGAGTTAACTATGGCTACACCTTC
CDR3 protein: CASSHLTGGVNYGYTF

V gene: TRBV20-1
J gene: TRBJ2-3
clone size: many
D gene: TRBD2
CDR3 length: 15
CDR3 DNA: TGCAGTGCCCCCGGAGAGCTAGCGGGGGGAGATACGCAGTATTTT
CDR3 protein: CSAPGELAGGDTQYF

V gene: TRBV7-9
J gene: TRBJ1-2
clone size: many
D gene: NA
CDR3 length: 14
CDR3 DNA: TGTGCCAGCAGCCCTCCCGGGCAGGGGAGTGGCTACACCTTC
CDR3 protein: CASSPPGQGSGYTF